What follows are 7 T cell receptor beta chains derived from one specimen sequenced in a study of Tregs in tolerant kidney transplant recipients. Assay used: immunoSEQ multiplex PCR; TCRdb lists only in-frame clones, some missing. Here the sample spans about 88,000 clones, approximately 94% being singletons. Specimen: CD8+ T cells from blood. These receptors all come from a human donor in good health.

The chain carries TRBV5-4 and TRBJ2-5; 7 bases match TRBD2. CDR3 size: 15 residues. CDR1 and CDR2 from the germline V gene are SGHNT and YYREEE (reference sequence). V dropped 4 bases and J dropped 3; count of bases not matched to a gene: 9. The CDR3 spells CASSESGEREETQYF. For the CDR3, the DNA is TGTGCCAGCAGCGAAAGCGGGGAAAGGGAAGAGACCCAGTACTTC.

The chain joins TRBV27 to TRBJ1-1; 9 positions agree with TRBD1. Germline-derived CDR1 and CDR2 are MNHEY and SMNVEV (reference sequence). The junction had 11 bases not matched to a gene; V was cut back by 6 bases and J by 0 bases. This CDR3 spans 17 amino acids. The CDR3 sequence is CASRAKPGQGMNTEAFF. CDR3 in DNA: TGTGCCAGCAGGGCAAAGCCGGGACAGGGTATGAACACTGAAGCTTTCTTT.

The chain employs TRBV10-3 and TRBJ2-1; maybe TRBD2 (6 bases). V was shortened by 0 bases and J by 7 bases, with 10 bases between the two germline ends. CDR1 and CDR2 from the germline V gene are ENHRY and SYGVKD. The CDR3 runs to 14 residues. CDR3 loop: CAISESGLENEQFF. The CDR3 DNA reads as TGTGCCATCAGTGAGTCGGGACTTGAAAATGAGCAGTTCTTC.

Only a few counts were recorded for this clone. The V and J genes are TRBV27 and TRBJ1-1; weak D call: TRBD1 (5 bases). The V end was cut by 5 bases, the J end by 2 bases, with 12 bases between. Germline values: CDR1 MNHEY, CDR2 SMNVEV (reference sequence). The length of the CDR3 is 14 residues. CDR3 sequence (DNA): TGTGCCAGCAGTCCGGTGGGGACCAACACTGAAGCTTTCTTT. Protein: CASSPVGTNTEAFF.

The chain combines TRBV6-1 with TRBJ1-5; D unresolved. Trimming stripped 8 bases from V and 3 bases from J, with 5 bases between. Germline V gives CDR1 MNHNS, CDR2 SASEGT. This CDR3 spans 11 amino acids. The CDR3 is CASGNNQPQHF. CDR3 DNA: TGTGCCAGCGGAAACAATCAGCCCCAGCATTTT.

This chain links TRBV13 with TRBJ2-6; 14 nucleotides line up with TRBD2. Germline values: CDR1 PRHDT, CDR2 FYEKMQ (reference sequence). The CDR3 runs to 17 residues. J gave up 2 bases and V 6 bases, and 3 bases lay outside the gene matches. The CDR3 protein is CASRAGLAGAGANVLTF. The CDR3 DNA reads as TGTGCCAGCAGGGCGGGACTAGCGGGAGCTGGGGCCAACGTCCTGACTTTC.

V is TRBV15 and J is TRBJ2-2, with TRBD1 identical over 11 bases. V lost 4 bases, J lost 6 bases, and 4 bases stayed unmatched. Looked up from germline, CDR1 is LNHNV and CDR2 is YYDKDF (reference sequence). The CDR3 is 15 amino acids. CDR3 nucleotides: TGTGCCACCAGCACCTTGGACAGGGGGCCCGGGGAGCTGTTTTTT. Protein product: CATSTLDRGPGELFF.